This T cell receptor (beta chain) originates from a study of T cells in Graves' hyperthyroidism and ophthalmopathy. Study-wide results and limits: Expanded thyroid clonotypes (above 0.001) were mostly also found in blood.

The CDR3 spans 16 residues. The V gene's germline CDR1 is LGHNA and CDR2 YNFKEQ. Trimming took off 2 bases at V and 6 bases at J, with 14 bases between the two ends. RNA transcripts served as the template for amplifying TCR beta CDR3 regions. The HTBI set primed first-round TCR CDR3 RT-PCR. TCRdb passed the multiplex PCR reads through MiXCR, listing each CDR3 protein once. The repertoire has about 560,000 distinct CDR3 sequences, 16% of them found once; the top ten carry 15% to 20%. As concerns this clonotype: Its target is unknown.

V gene TRBV4-2 combines with J gene TRBJ1-6; D call uncertain. Sequenced sample: blood. This receptor was obtained from a woman between 18 and 29 years old with Graves' hyperthyroidism. The CDR3 reads CASSQSWSRINSPLHF. The CDR3 region has the DNA TGTGCCAGCAGCCAAAGTTGGAGTCGTATTAATTCACCCCTCCACTTT.